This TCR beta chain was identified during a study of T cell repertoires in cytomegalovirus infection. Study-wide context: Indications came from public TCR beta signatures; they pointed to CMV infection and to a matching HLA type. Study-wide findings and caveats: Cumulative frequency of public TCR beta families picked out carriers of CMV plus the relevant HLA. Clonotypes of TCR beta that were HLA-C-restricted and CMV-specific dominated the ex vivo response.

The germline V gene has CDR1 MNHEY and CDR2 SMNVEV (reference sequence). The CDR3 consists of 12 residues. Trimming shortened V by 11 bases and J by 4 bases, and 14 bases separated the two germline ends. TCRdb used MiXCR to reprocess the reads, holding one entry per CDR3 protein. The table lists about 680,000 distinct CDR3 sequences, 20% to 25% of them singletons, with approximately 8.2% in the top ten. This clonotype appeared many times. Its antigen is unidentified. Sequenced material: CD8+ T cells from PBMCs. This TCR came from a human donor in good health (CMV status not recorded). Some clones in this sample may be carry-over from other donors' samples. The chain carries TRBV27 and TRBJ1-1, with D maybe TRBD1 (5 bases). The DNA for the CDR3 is TGTGCCGCGGGGGGGGAGAGCACTGAAGCTTTCTTT. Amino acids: CAAGGESTEAFF.